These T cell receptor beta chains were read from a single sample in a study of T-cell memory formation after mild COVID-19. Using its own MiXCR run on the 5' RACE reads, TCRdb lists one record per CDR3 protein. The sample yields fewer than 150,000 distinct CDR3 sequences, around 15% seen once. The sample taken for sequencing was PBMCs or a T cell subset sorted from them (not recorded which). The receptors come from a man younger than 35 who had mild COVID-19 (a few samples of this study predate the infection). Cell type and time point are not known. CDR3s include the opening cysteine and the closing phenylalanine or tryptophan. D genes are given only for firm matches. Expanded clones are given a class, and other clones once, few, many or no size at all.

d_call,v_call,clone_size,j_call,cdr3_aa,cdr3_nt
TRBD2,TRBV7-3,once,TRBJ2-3,CASSTAGGTDTQYF,TGTGCCAGCAGCACCGCGGGGGGTACAGATACGCAGTATTTT
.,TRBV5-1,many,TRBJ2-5,CASSLAEGGIQETQYF,TGCGCCAGCAGCTTGGCCGAGGGGGGGATCCAAGAGACCCAGTACTTC
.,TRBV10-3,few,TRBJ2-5,CAISERTYQETQYF,TGTGCCATCAGTGAGAGGACGTACCAAGAGACCCAGTACTTC
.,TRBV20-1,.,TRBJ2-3,CSAGSSTDTQYF,TGCAGTGCGGGGAGCAGTACAGATACGCAGTATTTT
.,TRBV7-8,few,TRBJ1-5,CASSPLEAFNQPQHF,TGTGCCAGCAGCCCACTAGAGGCCTTTAATCAGCCCCAGCATTTT
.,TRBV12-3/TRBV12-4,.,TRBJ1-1,CASSRTEAFF,TGTGCCAGCAGCCGTACTGAAGCTTTCTTT
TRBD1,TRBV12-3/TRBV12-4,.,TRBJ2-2,CASRRQGALDTGELFF,TGTGCCAGCAGACGACAGGGGGCGTTGGACACCGGGGAGCTGTTTTTT
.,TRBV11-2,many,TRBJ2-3,CASSFLADTQYF,TGTGCCAGCAGCTTTCTCGCAGATACGCAGTATTTT
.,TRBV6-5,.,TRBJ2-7,CASRGRNEQYF,TGTGCCAGCAGAGGGAGGAACGAGCAGTACTTC
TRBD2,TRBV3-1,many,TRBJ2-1,CASSHPGGLANEQFF,TGTGCCAGCAGCCACCCTGGGGGACTAGCAAATGAGCAGTTCTTC
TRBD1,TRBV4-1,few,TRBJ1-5,CASSQVWTGDQPQHF,TGCGCCAGCAGCCAAGTCTGGACAGGGGATCAGCCCCAGCATTTT
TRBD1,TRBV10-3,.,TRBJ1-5,CAISESMTGDQPQHF,TGTGCCATCAGTGAGTCTATGACAGGGGATCAGCCCCAGCATTTT
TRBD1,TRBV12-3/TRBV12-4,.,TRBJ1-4,CASSLGQVGEKLFF,TGTGCCAGCAGTCTGGGACAGGTTGGTGAAAAACTGTTTTTT
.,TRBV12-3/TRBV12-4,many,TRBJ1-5,CASSRRENQPQHF,TGTGCCAGCAGCCGCCGGGAGAATCAGCCCCAGCATTTT
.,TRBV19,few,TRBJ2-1,CASRQTVSSYNEQFF,TGTGCCAGTAGGCAGACAGTCAGCTCCTACAATGAGCAGTTCTTC
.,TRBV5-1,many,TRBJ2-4,CASSSDYHVQYF,TGCGCCAGCAGCTCGGACTATCACGTTCAGTACTTC
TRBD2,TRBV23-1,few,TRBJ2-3,CASSQGSGETDTQYF,TGCGCCAGCAGTCAAGGTAGCGGGGAGACAGATACGCAGTATTTT
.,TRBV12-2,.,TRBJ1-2,CASRPSGCGHTF,TGTGCAAGTCGCCCCAGTGGGTGCGGCCACACCTTC
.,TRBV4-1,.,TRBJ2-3,CASSPQPGTRTDTQYF,TGCGCCAGCAGCCCACAACCCGGGACACGCACAGATACGCAGTATTTT
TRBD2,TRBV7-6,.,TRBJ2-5,CASSAYYFGGQETQYF,TGTGCCAGCAGCGCATACTACTTCGGGGGGCAAGAGACCCAGTACTTC
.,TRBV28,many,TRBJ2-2,CASSFPNTGELFF,TGTGCCAGCAGTTTCCCGAACACCGGGGAGCTGTTTTTT
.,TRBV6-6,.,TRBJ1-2,CASYFNYGYTF,TGTGCCAGCTATTTTAACTATGGCTACACCTTC
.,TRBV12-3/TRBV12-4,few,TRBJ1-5,CASSFDGNQPQHF,TGTGCCAGCAGTTTTGACGGAAATCAGCCCCAGCATTTT
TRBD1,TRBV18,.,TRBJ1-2,CASSPQTGFLGYTF,TGTGCCAGCTCACCACAGACAGGGTTTCTGGGCTACACCTTC
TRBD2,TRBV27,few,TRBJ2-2,CASSDLKRGGKGGELFF,TGTGCCAGCAGTGACCTTAAGCGGGGGGGCAAGGGCGGGGAGCTGTTTTTT
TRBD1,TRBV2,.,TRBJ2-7,CASSPGQGFSSSYEQYF,TGTGCCAGCAGCCCGGGACAGGGATTTTCATCTTCCTACGAGCAGTACTTC
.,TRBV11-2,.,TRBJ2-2,CASRHIKGHLPKTGELFF,TGTGCCAGCAGACACATTAAAGGCCACTTACCGAAAACCGGGGAGCTGTTTTTT
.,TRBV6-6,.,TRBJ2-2,CASRPTGSTGELFF,TGTGCCAGCAGACCCACAGGGAGCACCGGGGAGCTGTTTTTT
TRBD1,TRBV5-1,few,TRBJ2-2,CASSSTGFPGELFF,TGCGCCAGCAGCTCGACAGGGTTTCCCGGGGAGCTGTTTTTT
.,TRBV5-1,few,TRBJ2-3,CASSDNIADTQYF,TGCGCCAGCAGCGACAATATCGCAGATACGCAGTATTTT
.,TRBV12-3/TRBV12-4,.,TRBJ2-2,CATSRETGELFF,TGTGCCACCAGCAGAGAAACCGGGGAGCTGTTTTTT
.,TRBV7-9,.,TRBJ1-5,CASSLEGGPGANQPQHF,TGTGCCAGCAGCCTCGAGGGGGGGCCAGGGGCAAATCAGCCCCAGCATTTT
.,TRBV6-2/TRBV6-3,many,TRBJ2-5,CASSNHGGEETQYF,TGTGCCAGCAGTAACCACGGCGGGGAAGAGACCCAGTACTTC
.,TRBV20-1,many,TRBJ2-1,CSACTGGSYSGEQFF,TGCAGTGCCTGTACGGGGGGCTCCTATTCGGGGGAGCAGTTCTTC
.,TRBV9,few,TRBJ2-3,CASAARATDTQYF,TGTGCCAGCGCCGCCCGGGCCACAGATACGCAGTATTTT
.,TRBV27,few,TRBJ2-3,CASRVRTSTDTQYF,TGTGCCAGCAGAGTTCGCACTAGCACAGATACGCAGTATTTT
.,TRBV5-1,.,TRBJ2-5,CASSLVKTQETQYF,TGCGCCAGCAGCTTGGTAAAGACCCAAGAGACCCAGTACTTC
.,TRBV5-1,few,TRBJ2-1,CASGPGLAGEFF,TGCGCCAGCGGCCCGGGCCTCGCTGGGGAGTTCTTC
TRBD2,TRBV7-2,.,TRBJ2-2,CASSREGPNTGELFF,TGTGCCAGCAGCCGGGAGGGGCCGAACACCGGGGAGCTGTTTTTT
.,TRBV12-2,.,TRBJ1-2,CASRRTDRNGGYTF,TGTGCAAGTCGCCGCACCGACCGAAATGGGGGCTACACCTTC
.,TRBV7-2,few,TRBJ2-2,CASSLGGAAGELFF,TGTGCCAGCAGCTTAGGCGGGGCGGCCGGGGAGCTGTTTTTT
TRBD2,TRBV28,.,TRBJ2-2,CASGLESTGELFF,TGTGCCAGCGGACTAGAGAGCACCGGGGAGCTGTTTTTT
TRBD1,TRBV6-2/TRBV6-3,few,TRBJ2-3,CASSLGTVGDTQYF,TGTGCCAGCAGCCTAGGGACAGTCGGAGATACGCAGTATTTT
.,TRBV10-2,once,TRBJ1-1,CASTRQVNTEAFF,TGCGCCAGCACTCGACAGGTGAACACTGAAGCTTTCTTT
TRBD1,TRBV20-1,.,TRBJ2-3,CSAPLKTGTTQDTQYF,TGCAGTGCTCCTCTCAAGACAGGGACCACACAGGATACGCAGTATTTT
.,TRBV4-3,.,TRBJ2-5,CASSHGVQETQYF,TGCGCCAGCAGCCACGGGGTACAAGAGACCCAGTACTTC
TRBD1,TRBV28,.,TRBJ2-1,CASLGQGYEQFF,TGTGCCAGCCTGGGACAGGGGTATGAGCAGTTCTTC
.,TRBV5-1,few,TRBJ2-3,CASTLSDPADTQYF,TGCGCCAGCACACTAAGTGACCCCGCAGATACGCAGTATTTT